The clone carrying this T cell receptor (beta chain) was detected once. Its specificity is not known. Genes here carry mouse names. The DNA ends 1 residue before the CDR3 does, and the rest of the CDR3 is filled in from the germline J gene. The data were taken from a study of tissue T cells after allogeneic stem cell transplantation. Libraries were prepared by immunoSEQ multiplex PCR; TCRdb keeps only in-frame clonotypes and omits some of them. The sample gives several thousand clones, about half of which show up once; almost 8% is in the top ten. Regarding time point: mouse harvest day 7 after allogeneic transplant. Tail vein injection delivered 10^7 T-cell-depleted bone marrow cells and 10^6 splenic CD5+ T cells. Study-wide points: Within patients, tissue anatomy strongly shaped TCR repertoire composition.

The V and J ends lost 4 bases and 0 bases respectively, with 4 bases between them. The CDR3 covers 13 residues. Per germline, CDR1 SNHLY and CDR2 FYNGKV (reference sequence). The chain is built from TRBV3 and TRBJ1-3; D not certain. The sequenced material came from gut tissue. The origin of this receptor is a female BALB/c mouse given C57BL/6 T cells with graft-versus-host disease after an allogeneic hematopoietic cell transplant. The CDR3 is CASSSDSGNTLYF. CDR3 DNA (partial): TGTGCCAGCAGCTCTGATTCTGGAAATACGCTCTAT.